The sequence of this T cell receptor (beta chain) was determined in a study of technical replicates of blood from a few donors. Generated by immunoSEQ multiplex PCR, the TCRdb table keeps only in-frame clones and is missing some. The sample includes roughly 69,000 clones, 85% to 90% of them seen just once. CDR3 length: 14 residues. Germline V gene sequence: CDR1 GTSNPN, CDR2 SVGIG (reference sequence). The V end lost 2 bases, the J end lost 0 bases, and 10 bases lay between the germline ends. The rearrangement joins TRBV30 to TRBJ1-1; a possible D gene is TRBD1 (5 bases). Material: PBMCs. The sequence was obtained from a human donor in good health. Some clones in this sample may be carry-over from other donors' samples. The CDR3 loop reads CAWSTGLMNTEAFF. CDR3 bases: TGTGCCTGGAGTACGGGACTTATGAACACTGAAGCTTTCTTT.